The 14 T cell receptor beta chains presented below share a single source sample, sequenced in a study of OX40 agonist ivuxolimab in advanced cancers. Generated by immunoSEQ multiplex PCR, the TCRdb table keeps only in-frame clones and is missing some. The sample includes 70,000 to 85,000 clones, roughly nine tenths seen only once; the top ten take less than 0.75%. The sample in question was CD4+ or CD8+ T cells sorted from blood, obtained in a trial of the OX40 agonist ivuxolimab. The receptors originated from an adult with an advanced solid tumor such as melanoma, head and neck, liver or kidney cancer.

The chain combines TRBV28 with TRBJ2-1; a weak D match, TRBD1 (6 bases). V was clipped by 6 bases and J by 0 bases, with 12 bases between them. CDR1 and CDR2 from the germline V gene are MDHEN and SYDVKM. The CDR3 spans 15 residues. CDR3 bases: TGTGCCAGCAGGACAGGACAGAACTCCTACAATGAGCAGTTCTTC. Its translation: CASRTGQNSYNEQFF. The variable domain in full, with the rest retrieved from reference TRBV28 and TRBJ2-1, is DVKVTQSSRYLVKRTGEKVFLECVQDMDHENMFWYRQDPGLGLRLIYFSYDVKMKEKGDIPEGYSVSREKKERFSLILESASTNQTSMYLCASRTGQNSYNEQFFGPGTRLTVL.

The chain links TRBV4-1 to TRBJ2-5; 10 positions agree with TRBD2. The CDR3 is 16 residues long. Per germline, CDR1 MGHRA and CDR2 YSYEKL. V lost 0 bases to trimming and J lost 5 bases; unmatched junction nucleotides: 6. DNA for the CDR3: TGCGCCAGCAGCCAAGAGATGTCAGCGGGAGGGGAGACCCAGTACTTC. Protein product: CASSQEMSAGGETQYF.

This rearrangement joins TRBV5-1 to TRBJ2-7; 9 bases are shared with TRBD2. V trimming: 4 bases; J trimming: 3 bases; junction bases outside the gene matches: 5. The CDR3 runs 14 residues. Germline values: CDR1 SGHRS, CDR2 YFSETQ. The CDR3 nucleotides read TGCGCCAGCAGCGCCGGACTAGCGAACTACGAGCAGTACTTC. It yields the protein CASSAGLANYEQYF.

The CDR3 loop is CASKSSGQGYNEQFF. CDR3 in DNA: TGTGCCAGCAAGTCTTCTGGACAGGGTTACAATGAGCAGTTCTTC. The chain carries TRBV28 and TRBJ2-1; 8 nucleotides agree with TRBD1. CDR1 and CDR2 from the germline V gene are MDHEN and SYDVKM. The ends lost 7 bases at V and 4 bases at J; junction bases unmatched: 9. This CDR3 comprises 15 residues.

The chain has TRBV19 and TRBJ1-5; D not certain. Trimming left V 3 bases short and J 5 bases short, with 8 bases between. Per germline, CDR1 LNHDA and CDR2 SQIVND (reference sequence). The CDR3 spans 13 residues. The CDR3 sequence is CASSMGRDQPQHF. CDR3 nucleotides: TGTGCCAGTAGTATGGGAAGGGATCAGCCCCAGCATTTT.

The chain links TRBV5-1 to TRBJ2-3, with D tentatively TRBD2 (5 bases). CDR3 length: 14 amino acids. Germline CDR1 is SGHRS and CDR2 is YFSETQ. Trimming removed 0 bases at V and 4 bases at J, with 9 bases between. The CDR3 DNA reads TGCGCCAGCAGCTTGGATGGCGGGTCAGATACGCAGTATTTT. Amino acids: CASSLDGGSDTQYF. The entire variable domain, with the rest obtained from reference TRBV5-1 and TRBJ2-3, is as follows: KAGVTQTPRYLIKTRGQQVTLSCSPISGHRSVSWYQQTPGQGLQFLFEYFSETQRNKGNFPGRFSGRQFSNSRSEMNVSTLELGDSALYLCASSLDGGSDTQYFGPGTRLTVL.

The J gene is TRBJ2-4, the V gene TRBV7-3; D remains ambiguous. CDR1 is SGHTA and CDR2 is FQGTGA in the germline V gene. Trimming left V 0 bases short and J 7 bases short, with 7 bases between. The CDR3 covers 13 residues. The CDR3 DNA follows: TGTGCCAGCAGCTTAACGGCGAGTAACATTCAGTACTTC. Amino acid sequence: CASSLTASNIQYF.

The chain carries TRBV7-2 and TRBJ2-5; D perhaps matches TRBD2 (6 bases). Gene TRBJ2-7 matches the end of the DNA better, so the J call may be wrong. There are 15 residues in the CDR3. The germline gives CDR1 SGHTA, CDR2 FQGNSA. CDR3 sequence (DNA): TGTGCCAGCAGCCGGGAGCGGGTCATTGGGAACGAGCAGTACTTC. This translates into CASSRERVIGNEQYF.

The gene calls are TRBV15 and TRBJ1-5; D uncertain. V was clipped by 5 bases and J by 7 bases, with 18 bases between them. The CDR3 runs to 15 residues. From germline, CDR1 is LNHNV and CDR2 YYDKDF (reference sequence). CDR3 amino acids: CATSPPGDARQPQHF. Here the CDR3 DNA reads TGTGCCACCAGCCCCCCGGGCGACGCTCGACAGCCCCAGCATTTT.

The chain has TRBV11-2 and TRBJ2-1, with 9 bases fitting TRBD1. The CDR3 totals 17 residues. V gave up 4 bases and J gave up 4 bases; unmatched junction bases: 11. Per germline, CDR1 SGHAT and CDR2 FQNNGV. In nucleotides, the CDR3 is TGTGCCAGCAGCTACGCCCCCGGGACAGGGATATACAATGAGCAGTTCTTC. Translating it yields CASSYAPGTGIYNEQFF.

The chain carries TRBV19 and TRBJ2-5; tentatively, D is TRBD1 (6 bases). Germline V CDR1 and CDR2: LNHDA, SQIVND (reference sequence). The CDR3 runs to 14 residues. V shed 11 bases and J shed 0 bases, with 16 bases lying between them. The CDR3 here is CAWYGTLYQETQYF. CDR3 nucleotides: TGTGCCTGGTACGGGACACTGTACCAAGAGACCCAGTACTTC.

The chain combines TRBV7-8 with TRBJ1-5; the match to TRBD1 covers 10 bases. The V and J ends lost 5 bases and 4 bases, in that order; junction bases with no gene match: 8. Germline lookup yields CDR1 SGHVS and CDR2 FQNEAQ. This CDR3 contains 16 residues. For the CDR3, the DNA is TGTGCCAGCAGCGCGCGGACAGGGGGTTCGAATCAGCCCCAGCATTTT. It codes for CASSARTGGSNQPQHF. The complete variable domain, with remaining parts taken from reference TRBV7-8 and TRBJ1-5, reads GAGVSQSPRYKVAKRGQDVALRCDPISGHVSLFWYQQALGQGPEFLTYFQNEAQLDKSGLPSDRFFAERPEGSVSTLKIQRTQQEDSAVYLCASSARTGGSNQPQHFGDGTRLSIL.

The chain carries TRBV7-8 and TRBJ1-5; D perhaps matches TRBD1 (5 bases). Germline V gives CDR1 SGHVS, CDR2 FQNEAQ. CDR3 length: 16 residues. Trimming cost V 1 base and J 3 bases, with 13 bases left between them. The DNA for the CDR3 is TGTGCCAGCAGCTTAGGAGGGGCCTTTAACAATCAGCCCCAGCATTTT. Translated, it gives CASSLGGAFNNQPQHF.

The rearrangement uses TRBV19 and TRBJ1-3; TRBD1 is a possible D gene (5 bases). From germline, CDR1 is LNHDA and CDR2 SQIVND (reference sequence). V lost 1 base to trimming and J lost 0 bases, with 10 bases between them. This CDR3 spans 16 amino acids. The CDR3 coding sequence is TGTGCCAGTAGTATAGGGGGCGTTTACTCTGGAAACACCATATATTTT. Its translation: CASSIGGVYSGNTIYF.